This TCR beta chain was retrieved from a study of CD8+ T cells in alopecia areata. On the study more broadly: The share of scalp area affected provided the severity score for treated patients.

Study findings and constraints: For lesional scalp, especially alopecia totalis/universalis, clonality was higher than in normal scalp.

The treatment here: oral pan-JAK inhibitor, 5-10 mg twice daily. A word on this clone: Its target is not known.

The germline gives CDR1 GTSNPN, CDR2 SVGIG (reference sequence). The CDR3 is made up of 14 amino acids. V lost 4 bases to trimming and J lost 2 bases, with 11 bases between them. Sequencing templates came from extracted RNA that was reverse transcribed into cDNA. This table comes from immunoSEQ multiplex PCR, and its TCRdb copy is limited to in-frame clones, with some not included. The data show about 120,000 clones, about 50% seen once. The sequences come from CD4+ T cells sorted from blood, collected at week 4, from a patient treated with tofacitinib. The chain is built from TRBV30 and TRBJ1-4; D remains unclear. The TCR originated in a human donor with alopecia areata. The DNA for the CDR3 is TGTGCCTGGACAAACGGACCGACTAATGAAAAACTGTTTTTT. Protein sequence: CAWTNGPTNEKLFF.